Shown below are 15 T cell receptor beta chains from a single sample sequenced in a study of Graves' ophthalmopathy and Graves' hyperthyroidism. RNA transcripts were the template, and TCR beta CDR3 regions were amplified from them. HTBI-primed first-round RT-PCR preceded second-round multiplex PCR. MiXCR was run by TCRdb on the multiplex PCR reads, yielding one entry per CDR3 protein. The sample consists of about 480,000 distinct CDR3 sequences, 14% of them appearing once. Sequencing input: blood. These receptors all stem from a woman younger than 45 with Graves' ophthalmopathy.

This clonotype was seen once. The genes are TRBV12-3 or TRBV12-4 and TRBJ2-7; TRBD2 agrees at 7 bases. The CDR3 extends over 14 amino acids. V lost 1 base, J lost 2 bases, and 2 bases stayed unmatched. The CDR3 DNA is TGTGCCAGCAGTTTAGGGGACTACCCCTACGAGCAGTACTTC. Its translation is CASSLGDYPYEQYF.

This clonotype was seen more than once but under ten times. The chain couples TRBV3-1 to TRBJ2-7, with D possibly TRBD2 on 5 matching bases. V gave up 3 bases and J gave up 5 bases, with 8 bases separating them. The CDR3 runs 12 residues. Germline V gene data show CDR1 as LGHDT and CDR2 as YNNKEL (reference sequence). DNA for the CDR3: TGTGCCAGCAGCCATGGACTGGACGAGCAGTACTTC. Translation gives CASSHGLDEQYF.

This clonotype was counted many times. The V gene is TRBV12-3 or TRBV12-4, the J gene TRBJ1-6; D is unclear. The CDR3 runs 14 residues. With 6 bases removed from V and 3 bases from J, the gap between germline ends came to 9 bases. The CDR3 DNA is TGTGCCAGCAGCCCCGGTCACTATAATTCACCCCTCCACTTT. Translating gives CASSPGHYNSPLHF.

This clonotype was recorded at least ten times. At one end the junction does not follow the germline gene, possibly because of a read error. For the CDR3, the DNA is TGTGCCAGCAGCCAAGACCGGAGTTTATTGCACTTC. Amino acids: CASSQDRSLLHF. The chain is built from TRBV14 and TRBJ2-5, with D unclear. This CDR3 spans 12 amino acids. Germline V gene lookup returns CDR1 SGHDN and CDR2 FVKESK. The whole variable domain, filled in from reference TRBV14 and TRBJ2-5, reads EAGVTQFPSHSVIEKGQTVTLRCDPISGHDNLYWYRRVMGKEIKFLLHFVKESKQDESGMPNNRFLAERTGGTYSTLKVQPAELEDSGVYFCASSQDRSLLHFGPGTRLLVL.

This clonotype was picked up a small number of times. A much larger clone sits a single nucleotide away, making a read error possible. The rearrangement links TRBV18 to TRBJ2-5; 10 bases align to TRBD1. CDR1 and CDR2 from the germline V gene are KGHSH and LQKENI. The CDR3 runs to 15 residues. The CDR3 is CASSPRTGGEETKYF. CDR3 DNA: TGTGCCAGCTCACCGAGGACAGGGGGTGAGGAGACCAAGTACTTC.

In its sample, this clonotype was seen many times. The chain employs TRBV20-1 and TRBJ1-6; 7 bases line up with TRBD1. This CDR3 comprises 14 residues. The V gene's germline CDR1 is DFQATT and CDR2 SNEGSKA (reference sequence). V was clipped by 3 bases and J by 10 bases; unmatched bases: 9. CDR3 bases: TGCAGTGCTAGGCTTTCGACAGGGTGGTCACCCCTCCACTTT. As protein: CSARLSTGWSPLHF.

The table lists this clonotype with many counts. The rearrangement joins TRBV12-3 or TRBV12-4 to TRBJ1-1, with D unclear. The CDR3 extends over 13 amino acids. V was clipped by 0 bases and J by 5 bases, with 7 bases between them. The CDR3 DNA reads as TGTGCCAGCAGTTTAGCTTTTGGGACTGAAGCTTTCTTT. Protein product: CASSLAFGTEAFF.

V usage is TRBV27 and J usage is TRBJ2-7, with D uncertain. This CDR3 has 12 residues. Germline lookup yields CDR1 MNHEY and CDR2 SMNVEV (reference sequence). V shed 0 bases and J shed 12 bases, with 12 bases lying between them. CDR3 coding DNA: TGTGCCAGCAGTTTATCGGGCTTCGGCTTGTACTTC. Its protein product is CASSLSGFGLYF.

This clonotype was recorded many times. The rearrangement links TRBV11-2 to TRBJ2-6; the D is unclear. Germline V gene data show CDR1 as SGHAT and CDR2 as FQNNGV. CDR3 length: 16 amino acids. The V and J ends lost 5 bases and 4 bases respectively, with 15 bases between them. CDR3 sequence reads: CASSRSTPSGANVLTF. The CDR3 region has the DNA TGTGCCAGCAGCCGCTCCACCCCCTCCGGGGCCAACGTCCTGACTTTC.

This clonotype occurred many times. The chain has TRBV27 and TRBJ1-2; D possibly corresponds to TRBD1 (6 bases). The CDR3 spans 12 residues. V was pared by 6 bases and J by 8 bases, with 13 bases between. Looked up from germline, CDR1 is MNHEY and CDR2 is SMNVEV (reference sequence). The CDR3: CASRRAGEGYTF. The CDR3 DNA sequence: TGTGCCAGCAGACGAGCAGGGGAGGGCTACACCTTC.

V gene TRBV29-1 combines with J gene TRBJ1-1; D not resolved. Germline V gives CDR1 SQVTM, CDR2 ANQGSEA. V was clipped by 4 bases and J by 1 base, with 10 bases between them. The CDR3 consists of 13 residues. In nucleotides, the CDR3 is TGCAGCGTTGCTTACCAGCCGAACACTGAAGCTTTCTTT. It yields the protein CSVAYQPNTEAFF.

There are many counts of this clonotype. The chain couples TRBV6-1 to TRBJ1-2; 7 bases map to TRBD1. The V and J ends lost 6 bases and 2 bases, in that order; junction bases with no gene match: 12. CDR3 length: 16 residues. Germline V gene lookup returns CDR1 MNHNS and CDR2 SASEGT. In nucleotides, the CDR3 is TGTGCCAGCAGCCACTGGGGACAGATAATCAACTATGGCTACACCTTC. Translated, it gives CASSHWGQIINYGYTF.

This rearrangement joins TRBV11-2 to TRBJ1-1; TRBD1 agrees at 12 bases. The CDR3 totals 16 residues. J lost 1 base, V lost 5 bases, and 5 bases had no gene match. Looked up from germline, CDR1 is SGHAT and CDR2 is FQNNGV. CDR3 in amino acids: CASSARDRGRNTEAFF. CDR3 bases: TGTGCCAGCAGCGCCCGGGACAGGGGGCGGAACACTGAAGCTTTCTTT.

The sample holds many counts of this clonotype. The CDR3 coding sequence is TGCAGTGCTACCGGAGGCAATCAGCCCCAGCATTTT. The encoded protein is CSATGGNQPQHF. This chain joins TRBV20-1 and TRBJ1-5; D not resolved. Trimming removed 4 bases from V and 2 bases from J, with 6 bases in between. Germline V gene lookup returns CDR1 DFQATT and CDR2 SNEGSKA (reference sequence). The CDR3 totals 12 residues.

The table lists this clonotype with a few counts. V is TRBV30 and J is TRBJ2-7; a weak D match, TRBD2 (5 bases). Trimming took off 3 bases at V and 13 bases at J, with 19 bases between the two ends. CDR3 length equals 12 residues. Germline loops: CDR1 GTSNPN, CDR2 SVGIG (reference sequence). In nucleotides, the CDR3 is TGTGCCTGGAGCCCCCGAGGGCCTATCCGTTACTTC. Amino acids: CAWSPRGPIRYF.